This TCR beta chain is from a study of human T cells and chemical hapten exposure. The overall study: Small pooled library volume differences chiefly drove per-sample TCR yield variation. Study-wide results and limits: Among TCRs, those above 1 in 1000 frequency were unaffected by DPC sensitization. Counts of expanded TCRs at PT1 were positively correlated with patch test score.

The library put unique molecular identifiers onto individual cDNA molecules. From the RACE reads, TCRdb called clonotypes with MiXCR, one entry per CDR3 protein. The table has nearly 55,000 distinct CDR3 sequences, more than 9% seen once. Specified time point: patch test 2, 6 weeks after DPC sensitization. Treatment here: therapeutic diphenylcyclopropenone sensitization with weekly scalp DPC. This clonotype was counted a single time. Antigen specificity is unknown. A read error is possible here, since a much larger clone lies one base away. The source was whole blood, collected in connection with sensitization to the hapten diphenylcyclopropenone (DPC). This sequence originates from a woman aged 45-59 years with alopecia areata. Some clones in this sample may be carry-over from other donors' samples.

CDR3 sequence reads: CAISEFSGGLSTDTQYF. The CDR3 DNA reads TGTGCCATCAGTGAGTTTAGCGGGGGCCTAAGCACAGATACGCAGTATTTT. J is TRBJ2-3 and V is TRBV10-3, with 9 bases lining up with TRBD2. V was pared by 1 base and J by 0 bases, with 5 bases of the junction left unmatched. This CDR3 has 17 amino acids. Germline V gives CDR1 ENHRY, CDR2 SYGVKD.